The T cell receptor beta chain under discussion was sequenced for a study of T-cell memory formation after mild COVID-19. TCRdb re-analysed the 5' RACE reads in MiXCR, keeping a single row per CDR3 protein. The sample lists 550,000 to 700,000 distinct CDR3 sequences, around 15% occurring once. CDR3 length equals 13 residues. Trimming stripped 5 bases from V and 4 bases from J, with 12 bases between. Germline V gene lookup returns CDR1 SGHVS and CDR2 FQNEAQ. Specimen: PBMCs or a T cell subset sorted from them (not recorded which). The chain links TRBV7-8 to TRBJ2-7; D gene uncertain. This clonotype was sampled from an adult woman who had mild COVID-19 (a few samples of this study predate the infection). Cell type and time point are not known. The CDR3 sequence: CASSGTIGYEQYF. In DNA, the CDR3 is TGTGCCAGCAGCGGAACGATTGGGTACGAGCAGTACTTC.